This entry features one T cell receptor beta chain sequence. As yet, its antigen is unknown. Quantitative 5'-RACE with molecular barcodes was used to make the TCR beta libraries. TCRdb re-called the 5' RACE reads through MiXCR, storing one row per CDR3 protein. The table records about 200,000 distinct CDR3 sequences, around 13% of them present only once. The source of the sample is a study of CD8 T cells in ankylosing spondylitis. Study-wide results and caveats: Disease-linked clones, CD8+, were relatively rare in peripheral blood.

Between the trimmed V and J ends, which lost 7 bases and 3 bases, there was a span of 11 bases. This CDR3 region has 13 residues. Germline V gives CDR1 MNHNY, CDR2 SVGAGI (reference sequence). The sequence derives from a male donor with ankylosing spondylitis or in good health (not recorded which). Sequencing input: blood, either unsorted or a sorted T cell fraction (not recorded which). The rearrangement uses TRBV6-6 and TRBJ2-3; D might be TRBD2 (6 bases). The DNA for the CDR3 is TGTGCCAGCAATGGCGGGGAAACAGATACGCAGTATTTT. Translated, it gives CASNGGETDTQYF.